One T cell receptor (beta chain) is described in this entry. The target of this receptor is not known. The record has no base qualities; no much larger clone is one base away. The intended sense of this specimen's time point label: baseline before oral tofacitinib. From alopecia areata patients, peripheral blood was collected along with lesional scalp punch biopsies. PBMCs were isolated by density centrifugation and stained for CD3, CD4 and CD8, after which CD4+ and CD8+ T cells were sorted on a FACSAria. Library generation was performed with the immunoSEQ multiplex PCR assay. RNA was extracted from all samples and reverse transcribed into cDNA, which served as template for TCR sequencing. SuperScript III was used for first-strand cDNA synthesis, primed with a 2:1 mix of oligo-dT and random hexamers. A synthetic immune receptor repertoire was used to measure amplification bias, and any remaining bias was corrected computationally. Concerning the study's data processing: Raw reads were preprocessed to remove errors, and CDR3 was defined according to IMGT conventions as the region from the conserved cysteine to phenylalanine. Clonality was computed as 1 minus the Shannon entropy, with the entropy normalized by log2 of the number of productive unique TCRs. Whether scalp clones were CD4 or CD8 was inferred by matching scalp TCRbeta sequences against CD4 and CD8 repertoires sorted from blood. TCRdb retrieved this table from immuneACCESS and kept in-frame rearrangements only. Not all clones are present; in checked studies, unresolved V genes account for under half, and no reason is known for the remainder. D and trimming were read from the DNA, whereas the V and J calls and clone size are those reported in that table. This sample holds tens of thousands of clones; roughly three fifths were observed only once. Together, the top ten hold roughly 15% of the sample.

The entry originates in a study of CD8+ T cells in alopecia areata (dated 2018 in TCRdb). Regarding the study in general: Treated patients were enrolled in an open-label pilot trial of oral tofacitinib at 5 to 10 mg twice daily for moderate-to-severe alopecia areata. Patients stayed on tofacitinib for 6 to 18 months and then had 6 months of follow-up off drug so that delayed response and recurrence could be assessed. High-throughput TCRbeta sequencing was used to examine T cell clonal expansion in alopecia areata in both the C3H/HeJ mouse model and human patients. On the human side, TCRbeta sequencing was run on scalp tissue and on sorted CD4+ and CD8+ peripheral blood T cells from healthy controls and from alopecia areata patients with either patchy or totalis/universalis disease. Amplification of TCRbeta CDR3 regions was done by immunoSEQ multiplex PCR using 35 Vbeta forward primers and 13 Jbeta reverse primers. The RNA source kit depended on sample type: the PAXgene miRNA kit for fixed scalp, the miRNeasy kit for PBMCs, and the RNeasy kit for mouse skin. Scalp clonality was compared across normal scalp (n=4), patchy alopecia areata scalp (n=8), and alopecia totalis/universalis scalp (n=8). Tofacitinib-treated patients had biopsies at baseline and at 4 and 24 weeks of treatment, with a later scalp biopsy in several patients. Overall study results and their limits: Shared TCR sequences between patients were less evident than in mice, which may be partly attributable to HLA diversity in the patient population. Compared with normal scalp, lesional scalp had higher clonality and more expanded CD8+ clones, particularly in alopecia totalis/universalis, a pattern that suggests antigenic drive. Resident alphabeta T cells in normal human skin are also sequenced, complicating scalp TCR repertoire analysis, unlike mouse skin dominated by gammadelta T cells.

CDR1 and CDR2 (MDHEN, SYDVKM) derive from the germline V gene. The CDR3 sequence holds 14 residues, the cysteine and phenylalanine included. Only CDR3 DNA remains: 42 bases, in frame from the first base. The V end loses 3 bases and the J end loses 8 bases, and a stretch of 14 bases separates them. The sequence was collected from a human donor with alopecia areata. The sequence links TRBV28 to TRBJ2-4; TRBD2 is a possible D gene, resting on 6 matching bases. This sample comprised CD8+ T cells sorted from blood, obtained at week 0. At the DNA level, the sequence is TGTGCCAGCAGTTTCTCGGCGGGAAACGACATTCAGTACTTC. It is translated as CASSFSAGNDIQYF.